This T cell receptor beta chain emerged from a study of tumor-infiltrating lymphocytes in primary liver carcinoma. At the level of the study: Patients included men and women of 30 to 69 years. General observations from the study: Tumor specimens were characterized by a significantly higher top-250-clone fraction than blood (p = 0.039). Relative to tumor region pairs, the tumor-adjacent and tumor-blood pairs showed overlap that was lower. Researchers report that only about 7.5-25% of top clones turned up in all five tumor regions.

Comments on this clonotype: Antigen unknown.

Without any cell sorting, roughly 20-32 mg of bulk tissue yielded co-extracted RNA and DNA. Researchers generated TCR beta cDNA from approximately 0.55 ug of total RNA, relying on a constant-region primer. Three nested multiplex PCR rounds, a slightly modified ARM-PCR, produced the libraries for TCR beta. Each CDR3 protein gets one entry after TCRdb re-called the multiplex PCR reads with MiXCR. The sample has just over 30,000 distinct CDR3 sequences, around two thirds seen once; the top ten hold about 30%. The sequenced sample consisted of liver tumor tissue from sampling region 3. Subset: tumor region T3, left-lateral pole. The sequence was collected from a woman in her twenties or thirties with primary liver carcinoma and hepatitis B virus infection.

The CDR3 here is CACSSLDTQYF. In nucleotides, the CDR3 is TGTGCCTGCAGTAGCCTAGATACGCAGTATTTT. The chain employs TRBV30 and TRBJ2-3; no definite D call. Looked up from germline, CDR1 is GTSNPN and CDR2 is SVGIG (reference sequence). Trimming took 6 bases from V and 5 from J, leaving 9 bases between them. The CDR3 consists of 11 residues.